This T cell receptor beta chain originates from a study of cytomegalovirus exposure and HLA in healthy donors. The wider study: There were about 85 million unique TCRs (from HLA-typed donors) in an early data release.

On this clone: Antigen: not known.

Study results and limitations: Available immune exposure information was restricted to CMV serostatus only. Generally TCR sequences proved uncommon, though certain public TCRs appeared in numerous donors. A classifier reportedly called cytomegalovirus status with high sensitivity and specificity.

PCR employed 60 Vbeta and 13 Jbeta primers. This table comes from immunoSEQ multiplex PCR, and its TCRdb copy is limited to in-frame clones, with some not included. The sample has 150,000 to 200,000 clones, roughly 13% seen once; the top ten hold under 10%. Germline loops: CDR1 SGHRS, CDR2 YFSETQ. V was pared by 4 bases and J by 1 base, with 14 bases between. This CDR3 is 16 amino acids long. This chain links TRBV5-1 with TRBJ2-2; D possibly corresponds to TRBD1 (5 bases). What was sequenced was PBMCs. The sequence was obtained from a man between 50 and 59 years old in good health and CMV-seropositive. DNA for the CDR3: TGCGCCAGCAGCCTGGGTGGACACCAGAACACCGGGGAGCTGTTTTTT. Amino acids: CASSLGGHQNTGELFF.